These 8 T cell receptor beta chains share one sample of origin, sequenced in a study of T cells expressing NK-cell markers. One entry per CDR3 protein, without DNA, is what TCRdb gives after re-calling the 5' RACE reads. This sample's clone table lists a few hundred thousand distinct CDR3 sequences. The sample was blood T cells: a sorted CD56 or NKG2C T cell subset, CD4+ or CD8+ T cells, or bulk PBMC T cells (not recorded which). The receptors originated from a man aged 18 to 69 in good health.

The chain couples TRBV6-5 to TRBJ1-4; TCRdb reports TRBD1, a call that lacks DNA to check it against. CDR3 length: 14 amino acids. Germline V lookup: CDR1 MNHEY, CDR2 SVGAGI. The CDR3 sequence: CASRYRGSVDKLFF.

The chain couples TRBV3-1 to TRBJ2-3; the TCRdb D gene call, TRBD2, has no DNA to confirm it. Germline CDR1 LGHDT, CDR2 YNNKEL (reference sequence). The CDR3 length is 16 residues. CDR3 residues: CASSQGGGGSTDTQYF.

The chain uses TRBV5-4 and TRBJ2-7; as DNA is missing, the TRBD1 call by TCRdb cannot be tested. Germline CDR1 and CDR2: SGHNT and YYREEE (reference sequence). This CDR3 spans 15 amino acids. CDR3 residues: CASSSPTGQAYEQYF. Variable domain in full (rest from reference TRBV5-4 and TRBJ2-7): ETGVTQSPTHLIKTRGQQVTLRCSSQSGHNTVSWYQQALGQGPQFIFQYYREEENGRGNFPPRFSGLQFPNYSSELNVNALELDDSALYLCASSSPTGQAYEQYFGPGTRLTVT.

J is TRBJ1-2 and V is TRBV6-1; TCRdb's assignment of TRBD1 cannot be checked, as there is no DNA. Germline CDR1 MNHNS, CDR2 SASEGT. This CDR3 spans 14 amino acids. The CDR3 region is CASSITGTAYGYTF.

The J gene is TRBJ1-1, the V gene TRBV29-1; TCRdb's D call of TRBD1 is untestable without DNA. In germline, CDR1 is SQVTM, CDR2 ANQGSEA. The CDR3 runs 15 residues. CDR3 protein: CSVERDRGFWTEAFF.

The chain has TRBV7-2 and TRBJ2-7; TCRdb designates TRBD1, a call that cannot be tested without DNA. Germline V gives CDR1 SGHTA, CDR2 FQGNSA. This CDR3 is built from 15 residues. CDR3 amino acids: CASSLGGRVLDEQYF.

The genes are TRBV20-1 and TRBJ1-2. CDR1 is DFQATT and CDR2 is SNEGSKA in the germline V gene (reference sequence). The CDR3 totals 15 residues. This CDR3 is CSARDWGTTNYGYTF.

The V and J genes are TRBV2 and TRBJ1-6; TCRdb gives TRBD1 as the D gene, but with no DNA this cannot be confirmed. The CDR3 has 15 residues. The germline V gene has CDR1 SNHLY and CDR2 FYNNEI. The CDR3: CASSDLTGNNSPLHF.